The entry below describes one T cell receptor (beta chain). This record comes from a study of patients and donors after allogeneic stem cell transplantation. TCRdb reprocessed the RT-PCR reads with MiXCR, giving one entry per CDR3 protein. The table records about 160,000 distinct CDR3 sequences, 37% of them present only once. The sample taken for sequencing was blood, either unsorted or a sorted T cell fraction (not recorded which). The receptor's source is a human donor who was either an allogeneic HSCT recipient or a stem cell or donor lymphocyte infusion donor (not recorded which). It is not recorded whose cells these are; they may come from a transplant donor.

The CDR3 spells CALPPEGLKGYGYTF. DNA for the CDR3: TGTGCGCTTCCACCGGAAGGATTAAAGGGCTATGGCTACACCTTC. The chain has TRBV2 and TRBJ1-2; D call uncertain. Per the germline V gene, CDR1 is SNHLY and CDR2 is FYNNEI. The CDR3 length is 15 residues.